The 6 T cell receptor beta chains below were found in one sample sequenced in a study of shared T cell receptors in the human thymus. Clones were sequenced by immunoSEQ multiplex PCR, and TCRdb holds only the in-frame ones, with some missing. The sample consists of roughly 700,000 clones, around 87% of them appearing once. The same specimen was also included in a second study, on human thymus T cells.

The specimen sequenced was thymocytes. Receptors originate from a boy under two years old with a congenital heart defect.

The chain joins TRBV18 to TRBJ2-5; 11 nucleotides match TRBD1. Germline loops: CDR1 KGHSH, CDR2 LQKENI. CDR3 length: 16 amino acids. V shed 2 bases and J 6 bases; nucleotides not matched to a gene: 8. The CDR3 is CASSPRTGGERKTQYF. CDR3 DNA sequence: TGTGCCAGCTCACCAAGGACAGGGGGCGAGAGGAAGACCCAGTACTTC.

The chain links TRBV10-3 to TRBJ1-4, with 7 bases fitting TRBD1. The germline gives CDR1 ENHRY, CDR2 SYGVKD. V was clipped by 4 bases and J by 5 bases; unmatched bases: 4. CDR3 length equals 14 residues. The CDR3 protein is CAISVGQRNEKLFF. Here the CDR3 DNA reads TGTGCCATCAGTGTGGGACAGCGGAATGAAAAACTGTTTTTT.

The CDR3 sequence is CASSLITGTGETQYF. Here the CDR3 DNA reads TGTGCCAGCAGCTTAATTACCGGGACAGGGGAGACCCAGTACTTC. The chain employs TRBV7-2 and TRBJ2-5; the match to TRBD1 covers 9 bases. J was trimmed by 5 bases and V by 2 bases; bases with no gene match: 6. The germline CDR1 and CDR2 sequences are SGHTA and FQGNSA. The CDR3 is 15 residues long.

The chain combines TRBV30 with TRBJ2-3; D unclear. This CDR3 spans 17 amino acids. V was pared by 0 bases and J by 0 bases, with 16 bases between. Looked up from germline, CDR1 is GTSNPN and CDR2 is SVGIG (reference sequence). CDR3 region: CAWSVTRVHPSTDTQYF. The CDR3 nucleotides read TGTGCCTGGAGTGTAACCCGGGTTCACCCTAGCACAGATACGCAGTATTTT.

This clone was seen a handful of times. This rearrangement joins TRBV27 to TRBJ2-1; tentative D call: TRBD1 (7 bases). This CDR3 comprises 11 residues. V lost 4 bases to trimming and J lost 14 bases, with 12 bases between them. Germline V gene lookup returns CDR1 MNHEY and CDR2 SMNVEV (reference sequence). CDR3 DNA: TGTGCCAGCAGTTCAGGGGGGCAGAAGTTCTTC. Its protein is CASSSGGQKFF.

DNA of the CDR3: TGTGCCAGCAGTGAAGCACAGGGGAGAGCTTTCTTT. This gives the protein CASSEAQGRAFF. The chain has TRBV6-1 and TRBJ1-1; 7 nucleotides line up with TRBD1. The V segment lost 0 bases and the J segment 10 bases; nucleotides outside the gene matches: 2. The V gene's germline CDR1 is MNHNS and CDR2 SASEGT. The CDR3 covers 12 residues.